Included here is one TCR beta chain sequence, with context. This CDR3 comprises 14 residues. Per germline, CDR1 SGHNT and CDR2 YENEEA. Deletions cut 2 bases from V and 5 bases from J, with 13 bases between. These data originate in a study of beta chain features in type 1 diabetes. Isolated RNA was reverse transcribed in full, so expressed TCRB transcripts were sequenced. Profiling relied on immunoSEQ multiplex PCR, and the TCRdb table lists in-frame clones only, not all of them. The sample yields more than 150,000 clones, approximately 13% seen once. The chain recombines TRBV11-3 with TRBJ2-7; perhaps TRBD2 as D (5 bases). The sequenced sample was central memory CD4+ T cells from blood. The sequence derives from a woman aged 18-35 years in good health. The CDR3 DNA sequence: TGTGCCAGCAGCTTACGAGGGTTCGGGGACGAGCAGTACTTC. It codes for CASSLRGFGDEQYF.